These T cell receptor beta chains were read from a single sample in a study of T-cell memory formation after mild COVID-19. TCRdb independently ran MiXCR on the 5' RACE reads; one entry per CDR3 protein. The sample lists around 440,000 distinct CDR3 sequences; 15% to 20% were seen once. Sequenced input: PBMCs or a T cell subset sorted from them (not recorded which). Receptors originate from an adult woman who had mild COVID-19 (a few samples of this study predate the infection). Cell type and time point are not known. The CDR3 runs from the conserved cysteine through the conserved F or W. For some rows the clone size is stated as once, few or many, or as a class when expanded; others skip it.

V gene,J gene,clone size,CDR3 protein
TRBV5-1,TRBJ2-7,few,CASRVTLAELSHEQYF
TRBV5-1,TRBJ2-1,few,CASSSGLAGGFGPNEQFF
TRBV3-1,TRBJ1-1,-,CASSQVGQEAFF
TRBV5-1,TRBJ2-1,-,CASSLAALAGGNEQFF
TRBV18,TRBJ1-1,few,CASSPKGTGVKSTEAFF
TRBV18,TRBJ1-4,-,CASSSDRRELFF
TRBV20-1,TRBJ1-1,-,CSARAYRAQNTEAFF
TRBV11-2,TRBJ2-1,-,CASSLGAGGPRVEQFF
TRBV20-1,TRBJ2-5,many,CSAREGAEQETQYF
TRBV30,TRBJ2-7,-,CAWSVAGNEQYF
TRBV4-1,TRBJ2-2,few,CASSQEPQGGASTGELFF
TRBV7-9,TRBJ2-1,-,CASSFYRGNPTDEQFF